The 5 T cell receptor beta chains presented below share a single source sample, sequenced in a study of response to subunit inactivated influenza vaccine. TCRdb passed the RT-PCR reads through MiXCR, listing each CDR3 protein once. In the table there are under 850,000 distinct CDR3 sequences, approximately 17% of which are singletons. The specimen was PBMCs from blood, collected approximately 5 days after vaccination. These receptor sequences come from a man aged 50 to 60 who received an inactivated influenza vaccine.

This clonotype was seen only a few times. A read error may explain this, as a much larger clone is one base away. This chain connects TRBV6-2 or TRBV6-3 to TRBJ2-7, with D uncertain. V lost 6 bases, J lost 0 bases, and 3 bases lay in between. This CDR3 spans 11 amino acids. CDR1 MNHEY and CDR2 SVGEGT come from the germline V gene. In DNA form, the CDR3 reads TGTGCCAGCAGGAACTCCTACGAGCAGTACTTC. Translating gives CASRNSYEQYF.

This clonotype occurred many times. This chain uses TRBV29-1 with TRBJ2-5; D gene uncertain. Trimming pared 4 bases from V and 2 bases from J, leaving 11 bases between. This CDR3 has 13 residues. Germline values: CDR1 SQVTM, CDR2 ANQGSEA. CDR3 nucleotide sequence: TGCAGCGTTGGGTCCTCAGTGCAAGAGACCCAGTACTTC. Amino acid sequence: CSVGSSVQETQYF.

This clonotype was observed a handful of times. J is TRBJ2-6 and V is TRBV4-2; the D gene could be TRBD1 or TRBD2 (5 bases each). The V end lost 0 bases, the J end lost 3 bases, and 12 bases lay between the germline ends. In germline, CDR1 is LGHNA, CDR2 YNFKEQ. The CDR3 consists of 17 residues. As DNA, the CDR3 is TGTGCCAGCAGCCAAGATTATCGAGGGGATGGGGCCAACGTCCTGACTTTC. Translation: CASSQDYRGDGANVLTF.

This sequence joins TRBV7-2 and TRBJ2-7; TRBD1 matches at 12 bases. This CDR3 is 16 amino acids long. Germline CDR1 and CDR2: SGHTA and FQGNSA. After removal of 1 base from V and 4 bases from J, the junction contained 5 bases not matched to a gene. Written as DNA, the CDR3 is TGTGCCAGCAGCTTAGTTTGGGACAGGGGGCTGTACGAGCAGTACTTC. This gives the protein CASSLVWDRGLYEQYF. Full variable domain (rest looked up from reference TRBV7-2 and TRBJ2-7): GAGVSQSPSNKVTEKGKDVELRCDPISGHTALYWYRQSLGQGLEFLIYFQGNSAPDKSGLPSDRFSAERTGGSVSTLTIQRTQQEDSAVYLCASSLVWDRGLYEQYFGPGTRLTVT.

The chain joins TRBV6-1 to TRBJ1-4; tentative D call: TRBD1 (6 bases). V was trimmed by 6 bases and J by 5 bases, leaving 19 bases between them. The germline V gene has CDR1 MNHNS and CDR2 SASEGT. This CDR3 is 16 amino acids long. DNA of the CDR3: TGTGCCAGCAGGTTCGAACAGGGCAGGGAGAATGAAAAACTGTTTTTT. Protein sequence: CASRFEQGRENEKLFF.